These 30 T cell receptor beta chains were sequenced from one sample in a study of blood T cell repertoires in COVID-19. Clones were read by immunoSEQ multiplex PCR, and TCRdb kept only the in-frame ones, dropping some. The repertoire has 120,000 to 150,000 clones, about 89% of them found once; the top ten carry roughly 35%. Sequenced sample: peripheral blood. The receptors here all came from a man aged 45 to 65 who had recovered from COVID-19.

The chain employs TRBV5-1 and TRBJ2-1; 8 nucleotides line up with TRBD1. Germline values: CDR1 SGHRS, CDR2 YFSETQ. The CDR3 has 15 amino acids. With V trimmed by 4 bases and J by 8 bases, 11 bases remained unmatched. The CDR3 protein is CASSIAGGTGDEQFF. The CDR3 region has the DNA TGCGCCAGCAGCATCGCAGGGGGCACCGGCGATGAGCAGTTCTTC. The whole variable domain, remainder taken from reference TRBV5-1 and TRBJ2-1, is KAGVTQTPRYLIKTRGQQVTLSCSPISGHRSVSWYQQTPGQGLQFLFEYFSETQRNKGNFPGRFSGRQFSNSRSEMNVSTLELGDSALYLCASSIAGGTGDEQFFGPGTRLTVL.

CDR3 in amino acids: CASRLDRGNTEAFF. The CDR3 DNA reads TGTGCCAGCAGATTAGACAGGGGGAACACTGAAGCTTTCTTT. The chain joins TRBV2 to TRBJ1-1; 8 positions match TRBD1. Germline V gene data show CDR1 as SNHLY and CDR2 as FYNNEI. The V gene end was trimmed by 6 bases and the J gene end by 1 base; junction bases not matched to a gene: 4. The CDR3 extends over 14 amino acids.

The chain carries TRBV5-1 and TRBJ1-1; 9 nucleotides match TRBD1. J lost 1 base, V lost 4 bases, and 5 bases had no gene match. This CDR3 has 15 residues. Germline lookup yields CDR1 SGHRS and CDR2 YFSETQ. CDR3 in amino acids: CASSLGQGSNTEAFF. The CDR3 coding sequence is TGCGCCAGCAGCCTAGGACAGGGGTCGAACACTGAAGCTTTCTTT.

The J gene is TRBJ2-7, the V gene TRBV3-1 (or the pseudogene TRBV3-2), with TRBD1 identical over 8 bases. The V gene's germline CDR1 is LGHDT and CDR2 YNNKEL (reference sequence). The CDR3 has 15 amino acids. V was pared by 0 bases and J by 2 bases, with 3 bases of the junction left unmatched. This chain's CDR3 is CASSQEGQAAYEQYF. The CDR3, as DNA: TGTGCCAGCAGCCAAGAGGGACAGGCGGCCTACGAGCAGTACTTC.

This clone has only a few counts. The CDR3, as DNA: TGTGCCAGTCAGATCTCTGGGGCCAACGTCCTGACTTTC. Residues: CASQISGANVLTF. The V and J genes are TRBV5-4 and TRBJ2-6; D is unresolved. CDR1 and CDR2 (germline): SGHNT, YYREEE (reference sequence). V was pared by 8 bases and J by 0 bases, with 6 bases between. This CDR3 comprises 13 residues.

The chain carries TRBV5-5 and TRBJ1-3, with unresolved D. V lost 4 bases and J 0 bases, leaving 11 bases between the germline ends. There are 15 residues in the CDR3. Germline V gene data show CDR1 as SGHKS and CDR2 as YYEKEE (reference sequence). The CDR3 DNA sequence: TGTGCCAGCAGCCGCGACACTAGCTCTGGAAACACCATATATTTT. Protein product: CASSRDTSSGNTIYF.

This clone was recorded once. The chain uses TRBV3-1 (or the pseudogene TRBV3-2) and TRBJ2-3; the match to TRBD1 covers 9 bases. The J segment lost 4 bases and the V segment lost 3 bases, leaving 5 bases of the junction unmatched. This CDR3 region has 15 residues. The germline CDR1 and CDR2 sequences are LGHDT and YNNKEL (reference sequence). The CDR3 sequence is CASSHPWTGADTQYF. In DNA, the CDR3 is TGTGCCAGCAGCCACCCATGGACAGGGGCAGATACGCAGTATTTT.

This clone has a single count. CDR3 sequence reads: CASSSKGGYNEQFF. DNA of the CDR3: TGTGCCAGCAGCTCTAAAGGAGGGTACAATGAGCAGTTCTTC. The chain recombines TRBV7-9 with TRBJ2-1; D may be TRBD2 (6 bases). The CDR3 has 14 residues. Trimming cost V 4 bases and J 4 bases, with 11 bases left between them. The germline V gene has CDR1 SEHNR and CDR2 FQNEAQ (reference sequence).

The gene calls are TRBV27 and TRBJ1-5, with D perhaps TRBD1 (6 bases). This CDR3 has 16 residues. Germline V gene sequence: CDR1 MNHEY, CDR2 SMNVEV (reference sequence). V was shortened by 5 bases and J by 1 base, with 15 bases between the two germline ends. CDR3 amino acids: CASSRRGNRSNQPQHF. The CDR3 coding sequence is TGTGCCAGCAGTCGAAGGGGGAATAGGAGCAATCAGCCCCAGCATTTT.

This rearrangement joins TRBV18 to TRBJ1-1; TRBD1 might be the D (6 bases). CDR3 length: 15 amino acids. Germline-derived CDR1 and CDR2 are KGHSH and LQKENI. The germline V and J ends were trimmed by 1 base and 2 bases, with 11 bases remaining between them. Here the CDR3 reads CASSPLQGQNTEAFF. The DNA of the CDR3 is TGTGCCAGCTCACCACTTCAGGGGCAAAACACTGAAGCTTTCTTT.

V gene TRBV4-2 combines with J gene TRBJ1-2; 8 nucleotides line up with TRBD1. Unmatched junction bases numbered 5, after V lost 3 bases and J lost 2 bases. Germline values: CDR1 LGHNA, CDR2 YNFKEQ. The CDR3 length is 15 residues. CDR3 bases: TGTGCCAGCAGCCACCCGGGACAGGAGAACTATGGCTACACCTTC. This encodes CASSHPGQENYGYTF.

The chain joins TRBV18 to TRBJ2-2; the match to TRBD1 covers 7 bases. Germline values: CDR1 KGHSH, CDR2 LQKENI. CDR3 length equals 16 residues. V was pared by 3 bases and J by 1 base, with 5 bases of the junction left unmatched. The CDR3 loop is CASSPGTALNTGELFF. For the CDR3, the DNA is TGTGCCAGCTCACCCGGGACAGCCCTGAACACCGGGGAGCTGTTTTTT.

The CDR3 nucleotides are TGTGCCAGCACTTCCGAGCGGGGTAGCACAGATACGCAGTATTTT. Protein: CASTSERGSTDTQYF. This chain joins TRBV2 and TRBJ2-3, with 7 bases that match TRBD2. The V and J ends lost 7 bases and 0 bases, in that order; junction bases with no gene match: 7. CDR1 and CDR2 (germline): SNHLY, FYNNEI. The CDR3 spans 15 residues.

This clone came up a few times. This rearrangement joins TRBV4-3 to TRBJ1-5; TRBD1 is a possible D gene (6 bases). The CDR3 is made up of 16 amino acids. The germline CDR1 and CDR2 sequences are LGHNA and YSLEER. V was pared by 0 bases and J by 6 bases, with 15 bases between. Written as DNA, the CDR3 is TGCGCCAGCAGCCAAGATCTCGGGCAGGGGAGTCAGCCCCAGCATTTT. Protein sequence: CASSQDLGQGSQPQHF.

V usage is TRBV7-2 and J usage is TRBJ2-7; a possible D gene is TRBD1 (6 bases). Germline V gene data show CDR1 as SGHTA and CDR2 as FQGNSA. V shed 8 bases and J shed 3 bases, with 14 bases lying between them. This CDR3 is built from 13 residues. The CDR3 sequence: CASAEPGVYEQYF. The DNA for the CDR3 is TGTGCCAGCGCTGAGCCAGGGGTCTACGAGCAGTACTTC.

CDR3 DNA: TGTGCCAGCAGCTCCCTCGGGCGGGGGGGACCAGATACGCAGTATTTT. Translation gives CASSSLGRGGPDTQYF. The J gene is TRBJ2-3, the V gene TRBV11-2; 9 positions agree with TRBD2. The J segment lost 4 bases and the V segment lost 4 bases, leaving 9 bases of the junction unmatched. The CDR3 length is 16 residues. Germline V CDR1 and CDR2: SGHAT, FQNNGV.

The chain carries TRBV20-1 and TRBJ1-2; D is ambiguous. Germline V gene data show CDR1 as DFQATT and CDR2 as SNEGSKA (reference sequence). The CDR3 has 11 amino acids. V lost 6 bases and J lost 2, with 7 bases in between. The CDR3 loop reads CSAVENYGYTF. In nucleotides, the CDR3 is TGCAGTGCAGTAGAAAACTATGGCTACACCTTC.

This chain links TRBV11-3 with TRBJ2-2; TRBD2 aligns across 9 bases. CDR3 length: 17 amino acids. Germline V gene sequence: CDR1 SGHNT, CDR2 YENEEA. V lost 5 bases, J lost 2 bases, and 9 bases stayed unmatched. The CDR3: CASSPPMRGGNTGELFF. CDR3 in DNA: TGTGCCAGCAGCCCCCCTATGCGGGGGGGAAACACCGGGGAGCTGTTTTTT.

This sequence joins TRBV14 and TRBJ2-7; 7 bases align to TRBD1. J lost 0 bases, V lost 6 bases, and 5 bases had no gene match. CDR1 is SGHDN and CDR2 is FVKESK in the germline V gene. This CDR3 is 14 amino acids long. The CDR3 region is CASSRQGPSYEQYF. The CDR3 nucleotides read TGTGCCAGCAGTAGACAGGGACCCTCCTACGAGCAGTACTTC.

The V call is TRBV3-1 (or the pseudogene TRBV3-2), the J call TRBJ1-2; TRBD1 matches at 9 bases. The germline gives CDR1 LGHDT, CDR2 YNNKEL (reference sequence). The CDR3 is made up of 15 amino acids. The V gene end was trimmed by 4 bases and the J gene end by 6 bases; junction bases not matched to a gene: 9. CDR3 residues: CASSLEGTGTHGYTF. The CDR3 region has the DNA TGTGCCAGCAGCCTCGAGGGGACAGGGACCCATGGCTACACCTTC.

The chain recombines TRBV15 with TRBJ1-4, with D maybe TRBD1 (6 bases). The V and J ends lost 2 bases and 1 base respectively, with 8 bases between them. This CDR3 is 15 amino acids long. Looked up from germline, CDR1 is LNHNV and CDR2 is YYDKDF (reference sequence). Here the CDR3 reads CATSRQGITNEKLFF. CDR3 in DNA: TGTGCCACCAGCAGACAGGGGATAACTAATGAAAAACTGTTTTTT. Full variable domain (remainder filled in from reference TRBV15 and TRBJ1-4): DAMVIQNPRYQVTQFGKPVTLSCSQTLNHNVMYWYQQKSSQAPKLLFHYYDKDFNNEADTPDNFQSRRPNTSFCFLDIRSPGLGDTAMYLCATSRQGITNEKLFFGSGTQLSVL.

CDR3 region: CASSLDRWDRGTGELFF. The CDR3 DNA reads as TGTGCCAGCAGCTTAGATAGGTGGGACAGGGGCACCGGGGAGCTGTTTTTT. The genes are TRBV11-2 and TRBJ2-2, with TRBD1 matching over 10 bases. There are 17 residues in the CDR3. V lost 0 bases to trimming and J lost 4 bases; unmatched junction nucleotides: 5. CDR1 SGHAT and CDR2 FQNNGV come from the germline V gene.

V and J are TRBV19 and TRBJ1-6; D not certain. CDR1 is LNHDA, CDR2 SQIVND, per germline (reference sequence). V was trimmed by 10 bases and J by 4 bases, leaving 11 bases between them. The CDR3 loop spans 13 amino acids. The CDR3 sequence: CATRYNYNSPLHF. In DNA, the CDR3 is TGTGCCACCAGGTATAATTATAATTCACCCCTCCACTTT.

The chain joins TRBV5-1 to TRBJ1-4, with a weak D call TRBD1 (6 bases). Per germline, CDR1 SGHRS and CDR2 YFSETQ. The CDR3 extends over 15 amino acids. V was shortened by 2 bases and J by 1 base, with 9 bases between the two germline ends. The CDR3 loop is CASSFTGLTNEKLFF. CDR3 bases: TGCGCCAGCAGCTTTACAGGGTTAACTAATGAAAAACTGTTTTTT.

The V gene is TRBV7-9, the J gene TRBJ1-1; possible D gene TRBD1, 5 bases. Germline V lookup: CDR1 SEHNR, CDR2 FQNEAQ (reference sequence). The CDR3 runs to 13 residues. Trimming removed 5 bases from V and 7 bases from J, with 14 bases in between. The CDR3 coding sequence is TGTGCCAGCAGCCGGGACCTCGGGAGTGAAGCTTTCTTT. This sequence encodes CASSRDLGSEAFF. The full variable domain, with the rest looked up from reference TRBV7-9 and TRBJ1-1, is DTGVSQNPRHKITKRGQNVTFRCDPISEHNRLYWYRQTLGQGPEFLTYFQNEAQLEKSRLLSDRFSAERPKGSFSTLEIQRTEQGDSAMYLCASSRDLGSEAFFGQGTRLTVV.

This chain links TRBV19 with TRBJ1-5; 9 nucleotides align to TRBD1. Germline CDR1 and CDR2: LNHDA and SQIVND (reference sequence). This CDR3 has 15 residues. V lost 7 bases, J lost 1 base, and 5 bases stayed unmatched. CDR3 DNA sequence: TGTGCCAGTACAAGGGACAGGGAAAGCAATCAGCCCCAGCATTTT. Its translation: CASTRDRESNQPQHF.

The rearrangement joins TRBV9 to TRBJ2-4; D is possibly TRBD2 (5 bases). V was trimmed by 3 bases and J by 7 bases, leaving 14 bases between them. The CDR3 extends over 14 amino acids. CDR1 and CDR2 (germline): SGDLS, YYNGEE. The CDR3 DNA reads TGTGCCAGCAGCGGAGAGGGCAGTGCCAACATTCAGTACTTC. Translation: CASSGEGSANIQYF.

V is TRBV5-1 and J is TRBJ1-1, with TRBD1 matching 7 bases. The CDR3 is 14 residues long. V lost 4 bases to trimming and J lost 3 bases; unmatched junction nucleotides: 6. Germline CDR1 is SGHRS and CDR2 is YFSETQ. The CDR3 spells CASSPGDRYTEAFF. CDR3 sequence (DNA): TGCGCCAGCAGCCCCGGGGACAGATACACTGAAGCTTTCTTT.

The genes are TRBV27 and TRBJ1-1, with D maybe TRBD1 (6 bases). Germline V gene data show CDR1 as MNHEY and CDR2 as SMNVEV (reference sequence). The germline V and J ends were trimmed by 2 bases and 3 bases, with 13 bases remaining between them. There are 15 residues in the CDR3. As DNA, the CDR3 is TGTGCCAGCAGTTTAAGGCCAGGGGATGACACTGAAGCTTTCTTT. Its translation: CASSLRPGDDTEAFF.

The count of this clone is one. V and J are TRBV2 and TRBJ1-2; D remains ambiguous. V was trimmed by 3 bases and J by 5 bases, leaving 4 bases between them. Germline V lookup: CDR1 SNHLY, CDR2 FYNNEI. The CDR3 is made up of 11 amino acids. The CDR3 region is CASSDQYGYTF. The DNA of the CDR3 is TGTGCCAGCAGTGACCAGTATGGCTACACCTTC.